Listed below are T cell receptor beta chains from one sample, sequenced in a study of OX40 agonist ivuxolimab in advanced cancers. Using immunoSEQ multiplex PCR, the repertoire was profiled, and TCRdb retains in-frame clones only, with some absent. The sample includes tens of thousands of clones, just under 90% of them seen just once. The sequenced sample was CD4+ or CD8+ T cells sorted from blood, obtained in a trial of the OX40 agonist ivuxolimab. These receptor sequences come from an adult with an advanced solid tumor such as melanoma, head and neck, liver or kidney cancer. The CDR3 runs from the conserved cysteine through the conserved F or W. D genes are given only for firm matches. The size field is filled for only some rows; it gives once, few, many or a size class.

clone size: -; J gene: TRBJ2-7; V gene: TRBV28; D gene: -; CDR3 protein: CASSVRQGGEYF; CDR3 DNA: TGTGCCAGCAGCGTTAGACAGGGCGGGGAGTACTTC
clone size: -; J gene: TRBJ1-2; V gene: TRBV7-2; D gene: -; CDR3 protein: CASSLASGVIYGYTF; CDR3 DNA: TGTGCCAGCAGCTTAGCGTCAGGGGTTATCTATGGCTACACCTTC
clone size: few; J gene: TRBJ1-5; V gene: TRBV16; D gene: -; CDR3 protein: CASSPFVVGQPQHF; CDR3 DNA: TGTGCCAGCAGCCCTTTTGTGGTCGGGCAGCCCCAGCATTTT
clone size: -; J gene: TRBJ1-1; V gene: TRBV6-1; D gene: -; CDR3 protein: CASSGFALNTEAFF; CDR3 DNA: TGTGCCAGCAGTGGGTTTGCCCTGAACACTGAAGCTTTCTTT
clone size: -; J gene: TRBJ1-6; V gene: TRBV11-2; D gene: -; CDR3 protein: CASTLGGYNSPLHF; CDR3 DNA: TGTGCCAGCACCCTGGGGGGATATAATTCACCCCTCCACTTT
clone size: -; J gene: TRBJ2-3; V gene: TRBV7-8; D gene: -; CDR3 protein: CASSLVLATTGTTSTQYF; CDR3 DNA: TGTGCCAGCAGCTTAGTCCTTGCTACTACCGGGACCACGAGCACGCAGTATTTT
clone size: few; J gene: TRBJ2-1; V gene: TRBV7-2; D gene: -; CDR3 protein: CASSGRRRSNEQFF; CDR3 DNA: TGTGCCAGCAGCGGCCGACGTCGGAGCAATGAGCAGTTCTTC
clone size: -; J gene: TRBJ1-4; V gene: TRBV30; D gene: TRBD1; CDR3 protein: CAWRTGITNEKLFF; CDR3 DNA: TGTGCCTGGAGGACAGGGATCACTAATGAAAAACTGTTTTTT
clone size: once; J gene: TRBJ1-1; V gene: TRBV6-5; D gene: TRBD1; CDR3 protein: CASTTGVGTEAFF; CDR3 DNA: TGTGCCAGCACAACAGGGGTGGGTACTGAAGCTTTCTTT
clone size: -; J gene: TRBJ2-2; V gene: TRBV27; D gene: TRBD1; CDR3 protein: CASSLGGTGHGPGELFF; CDR3 DNA: TGTGCCAGCAGTTTAGGGGGGACAGGACATGGCCCCGGGGAGCTGTTTTTT
clone size: -; J gene: TRBJ1-6; V gene: TRBV27; D gene: -; CDR3 protein: CASRVGSYNSPLHF; CDR3 DNA: TGTGCCAGCAGAGTAGGCTCCTATAATTCACCCCTCCACTTT
clone size: -; J gene: TRBJ2-4; V gene: TRBV27; D gene: TRBD2; CDR3 protein: CASSPSPGGLAGAPAKNIQYF; CDR3 DNA: TGTGCCAGCAGTCCATCCCCAGGTGGACTAGCGGGAGCCCCAGCCAAAAACATTCAGTACTTC
clone size: -; J gene: TRBJ1-1; V gene: TRBV2; D gene: -; CDR3 protein: CASGVGTFTEAFF; CDR3 DNA: TGTGCCAGCGGTGTGGGAACTTTCACTGAAGCTTTCTTT
clone size: -; J gene: TRBJ2-5; V gene: TRBV6-9; D gene: -; CDR3 protein: CASNLGETQYF; CDR3 DNA: TGTGCCAGCAACCTAGGGGAGACCCAGTACTTC
clone size: -; J gene: TRBJ2-7; V gene: TRBV10-1; D gene: TRBD1; CDR3 protein: CASSEGTGSSYEQYF; CDR3 DNA: TGCGCCAGCAGTGAAGGGACAGGGAGCTCCTACGAGCAGTACTTC
clone size: once; J gene: TRBJ1-1; V gene: TRBV5-4; D gene: TRBD1; CDR3 protein: CASSRGQPNTEAFF; CDR3 DNA: TGTGCCAGCAGCCGGGGACAGCCGAACACTGAAGCTTTCTTT
clone size: -; J gene: TRBJ2-3; V gene: TRBV19; D gene: TRBD2; CDR3 protein: CASSTHSGSSTDTQYF; CDR3 DNA: TGTGCCAGTAGTACCCATAGCGGGTCAAGCACAGATACGCAGTATTTT